This T cell receptor beta chain originates from a study of blood T cells in healthy people across ages. Next came a second PCR, run for about 7 to 12 cycles, which used a sample-barcoded 5' primer along with a J-beta primer mix. TCRdb itself ran the 5' RACE reads through MiXCR, one entry per CDR3 protein. Among roughly 800,000 distinct CDR3 sequences listed, about 55% were seen once. About 9.6 milliliters of peripheral blood were drawn from each donor into EDTA-treated tubes. The source is an elderly man in good health. Sequenced input: blood.

The CDR3 coding sequence is TGCAGCGTTGAAAACGGTGAGCAGTTCTTC. This encodes CSVENGEQFF. This chain links TRBV29-1 with TRBJ2-1; D not resolved. The CDR3 totals 10 residues. Germline values: CDR1 SQVTM, CDR2 ANQGSEA. Trimming removed 2 bases from V and 9 bases from J, with 5 bases in between.